The rows below give T cell receptor beta chains drawn from one sample of a study of cytomegalovirus exposure and HLA in healthy donors. Some clones are missing from TCRdb's copy, which holds only in-frame ones; the method was immunoSEQ multiplex PCR. The sample includes around 140,000 clones, just under 80% of them seen just once. What was sequenced was PBMCs. The receptor source for this set is a woman under 30 in good health and CMV-seronegative. The CDR3 runs from the conserved cysteine through the conserved F or W. D genes are given only for firm matches. Part of the rows lack a size; the others show once, few, many or a class for expanded clones.

>TRBJ1-1|TRBD1|-|TRBV18
TGTGCCAGCTCACCTCAAAGGGGGCAGCCAAACACTGAAGCTTTCTTT
CASSPQRGQPNTEAFF
>TRBJ2-2|-|-|TRBV4-1
TGCGCCAGCAGGCGTCCGGCGGGCACCGGGGAGCTGTTTTTT
CASRRPAGTGELFF
>TRBJ1-5|-|-|TRBV15
TGTGCCACCAGCAGAGAAGGACAAGTCACTCAGCCCCAGCATTTT
CATSREGQVTQPQHF
>TRBJ2-1|TRBD2|-|TRBV5-8
TGTGCCAGCAGCTTAGGGACTAGCGGGAGGGCCTATGAGCAGTTCTTC
CASSLGTSGRAYEQFF
>TRBJ1-1|-|-|TRBV5-4
TGTGCCAGCAGCTCTGAGCGCAGCCTCATGAACACTGAAGCTTTCTTT
CASSSERSLMNTEAFF
>TRBJ2-3|TRBD2|-|TRBV5-6
TGTGCCAGCAGCTTGCCTAGCGGGGCGCCTGATACGCAGTATTTT
CASSLPSGAPDTQYF
>TRBJ2-7|-|-|TRBV4-1
TGCGCCAGCAGCCAAGTAGAAGGGGTAACAACCTACGAGCAGTACTTC
CASSQVEGVTTYEQYF
>TRBJ2-7|TRBD1|-|TRBV2
TGTGCCAGCAGCCCTAGGGGGACAGGGGCTTTTTACGAGCAGTACTTC
CASSPRGTGAFYEQYF
>TRBJ1-2|-|-|TRBV2
TGTGCCAGCAGTGAGGGACAACCCTATGGCTACACCTTC
CASSEGQPYGYTF
>TRBJ2-3|-|-|TRBV6-5
TGTGCCAGCAGGGGCAGGGACACAGATACGCAGTATTTT
CASRGRDTDTQYF
>TRBJ1-1|-|-|TRBV7-9
TGTGCCAGCAGCCCACTCCGAGGAGGGGTAGCTTTCTTT
CASSPLRGGVAFF
>TRBJ2-1|TRBD2|-|TRBV6-5
TGTGCCAGCAGTTACAGGGGACTAGCAATCGATGAGCAGTTCTTC
CASSYRGLAIDEQFF
>TRBJ2-2|-|-|TRBV29-1
TGCAGCGTTGAGGGGTCAGAAGGGGCTGTCACCGGGGAGCTGTTTTTT
CSVEGSEGAVTGELFF
>TRBJ1-6|-|few|TRBV30
TGTGCCTGGAGTGTTGAGTATAATTCACCCCTCCACTTT
CAWSVEYNSPLHF
>TRBJ2-1|TRBD2|-|TRBV4-1
TGCGCCAGCAGCTCCGCGACTAGCGGGAGCCTCCATGAGCAGTTCTTC
CASSSATSGSLHEQFF
>TRBJ2-3|-|few|TRBV15
TGTGCCACCAGCCCCCTCGGAAGCGGAGTCACAGATACGCAGTATTTT
CATSPLGSGVTDTQYF
>TRBJ1-1|-|-|TRBV5-1
TGCGCCAGCAGCGCCGAGGGGGGGGACACTGAAGCTTTCTTT
CASSAEGGDTEAFF
>TRBJ2-2|TRBD2|-|TRBV6-1
TGTGCCAGCACCCGGGGGGCGAACACCGGGGAGCTGTTTTTT
CASTRGANTGELFF
>TRBJ2-7|TRBD2|-|TRBV7-6
TGTGCCAGCAGCCCCCAGGCTAGCGGTTACGAGCAGTACTTC
CASSPQASGYEQYF
>TRBJ2-7|-|-|TRBV5-6
TGTGCCAGCAGATTAGGAGATTTCGAGCAGTACTTC
CASRLGDFEQYF
>TRBJ1-4|-|once|TRBV13
TGTGCCAGCAGCTTCCATGGAAGGGGCCTCGCGGAAAAACTGTTTTTT
CASSFHGRGLAEKLFF
>TRBJ1-1|-|-|TRBV6-5
TGTGCCAGCAGTTACTCAGTCGGGAACACTGAAGCTTTCTTT
CASSYSVGNTEAFF
>TRBJ2-2|TRBD2|-|TRBV13
TGTGCCAGCAGCTCACTAGCGGGAAACTTAGGCACCGGGGAGCTGTTTTTT
CASSSLAGNLGTGELFF
>TRBJ1-1|-|-|TRBV10-1
TGCGCCAGCAGTGGAAGCCCCTCTTCGAACACTGAAGCTTTCTTT
CASSGSPSSNTEAFF
>TRBJ2-1|-|-|TRBV29-1
TGCAGCGCGACCCCTCCACTAGCACCAAAGGGTGAGCAGTTCTTC
CSATPPLAPKGEQFF
>TRBJ1-5|-|-|TRBV19
TGTGCCAGTAGTAGGGCAGAAAGCAATCAGCCCCAGCATTTT
CASSRAESNQPQHF
>TRBJ1-1|-|few|TRBV7-9
TGTGCCAGCAGCTTAGAGGGGCAGCTGAACACTGAAGCTTTCTTT
CASSLEGQLNTEAFF